Sequencing of this T cell receptor (beta chain) was carried out in a study of PD-L1 blockade in urothelial cancer. The wider study: The median number of T cells present in blood samples was approximately 140,000.

Germline lookup yields CDR1 SGHNT and CDR2 YYREEE (reference sequence). V dropped 2 bases and J dropped 0 bases, with 21 bases sitting between them. This CDR3 spans 19 amino acids. Produced via immunoSEQ multiplex PCR; TCRdb's table is partial and in-frame only. The table shows 30,000 to 35,000 clones, with more than 65% occurring only once. Each patient contributed between 1 and 8 total time points of blood mononuclear cells, pretreatment and during treatment. The specimen was PBMCs, collected around atezolizumab (anti-PD-L1) treatment. The TCR originated in a man aged 60 to 69 with urothelial cancer. This chain links TRBV5-4 with TRBJ1-5; no reliable D call. The DNA of the CDR3 is TGTGCCAGCAGCTTTCTACAGACGCGGACTGTCTCTAGCAATCAGCCCCAGCATTTT. Translation gives CASSFLQTRTVSSNQPQHF.